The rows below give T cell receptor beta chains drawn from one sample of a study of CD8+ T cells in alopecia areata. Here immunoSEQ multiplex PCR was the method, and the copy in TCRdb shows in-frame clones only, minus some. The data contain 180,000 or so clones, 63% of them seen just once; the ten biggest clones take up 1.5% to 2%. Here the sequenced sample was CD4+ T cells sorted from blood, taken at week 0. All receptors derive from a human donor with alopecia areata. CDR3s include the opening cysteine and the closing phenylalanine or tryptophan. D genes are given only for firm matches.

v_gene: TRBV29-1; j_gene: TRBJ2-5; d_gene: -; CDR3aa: CSVHQQGPFQETQYF
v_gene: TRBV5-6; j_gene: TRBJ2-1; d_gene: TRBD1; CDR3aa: CASSFSDRIRDEQFF
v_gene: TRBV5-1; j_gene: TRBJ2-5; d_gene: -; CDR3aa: CASSLVGVQETQYF
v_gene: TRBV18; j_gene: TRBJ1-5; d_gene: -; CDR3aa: CASSPVGEGGDQPQHF
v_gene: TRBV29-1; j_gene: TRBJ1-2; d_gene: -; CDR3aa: CSDRTGFSGGYTF
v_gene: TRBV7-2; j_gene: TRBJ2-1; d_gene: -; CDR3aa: CASSPMAGAGNEQFF
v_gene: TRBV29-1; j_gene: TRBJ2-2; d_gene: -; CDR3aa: CSAARPGTGELFF
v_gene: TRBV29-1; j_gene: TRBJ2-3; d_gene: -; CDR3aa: CSTGDFPGATDTQYF
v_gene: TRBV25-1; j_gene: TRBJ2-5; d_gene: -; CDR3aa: CASSESVVQETQYF
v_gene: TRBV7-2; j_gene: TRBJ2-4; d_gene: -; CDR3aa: CASTPQGLNIQYF
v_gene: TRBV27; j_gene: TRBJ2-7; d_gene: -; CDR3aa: CASSLYSVGGEQYF
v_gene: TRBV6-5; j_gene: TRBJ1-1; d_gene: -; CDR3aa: CASSYIGGNTEAFF
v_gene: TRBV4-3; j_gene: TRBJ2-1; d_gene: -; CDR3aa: CASSQVGSGGNNEQFF
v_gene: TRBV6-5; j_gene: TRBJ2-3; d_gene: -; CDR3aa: CASSLTRTDTQYF
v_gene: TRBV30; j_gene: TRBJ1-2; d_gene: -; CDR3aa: CAWSRGVGDYGYTF
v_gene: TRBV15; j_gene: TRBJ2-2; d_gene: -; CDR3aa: CATSRAPTGEELFF
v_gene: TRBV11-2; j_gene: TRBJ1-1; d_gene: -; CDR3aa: CASRAGYEEAFF
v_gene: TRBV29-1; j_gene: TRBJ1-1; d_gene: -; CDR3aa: CSVSPFRDDTEAFF
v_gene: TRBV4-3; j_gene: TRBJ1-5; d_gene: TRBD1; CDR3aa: CASSQGTGLNQPQHF
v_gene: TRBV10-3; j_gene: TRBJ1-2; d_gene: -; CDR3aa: CAISAAAANYGYTF
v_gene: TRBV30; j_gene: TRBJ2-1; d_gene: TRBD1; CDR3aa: CAWSPTMTGADEQFF
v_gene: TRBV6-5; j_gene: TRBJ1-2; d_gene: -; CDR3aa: CASSYASSGDYGYTF
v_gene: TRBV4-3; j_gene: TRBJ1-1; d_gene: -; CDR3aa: CASSQDHGVNTEAFF
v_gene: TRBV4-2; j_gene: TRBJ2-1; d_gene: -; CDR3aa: CASSQDWALQGNEQFF
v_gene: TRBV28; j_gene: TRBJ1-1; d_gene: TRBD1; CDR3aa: CASRPGQGGEKAFF
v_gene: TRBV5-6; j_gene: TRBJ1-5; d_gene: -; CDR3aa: CASSFRDTYQPQHF
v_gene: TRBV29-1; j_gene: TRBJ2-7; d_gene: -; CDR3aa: CSVEDGPAGEQYF
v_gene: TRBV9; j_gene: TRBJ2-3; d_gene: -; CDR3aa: CASSVVPGTDTQYF
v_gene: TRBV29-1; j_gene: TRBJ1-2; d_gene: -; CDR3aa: CSAFGRDPEANYGYTF
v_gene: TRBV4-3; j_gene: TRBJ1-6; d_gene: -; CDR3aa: CASSQGDVLSPLHF
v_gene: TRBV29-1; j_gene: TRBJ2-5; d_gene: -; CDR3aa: CSVGTNAQETQYF
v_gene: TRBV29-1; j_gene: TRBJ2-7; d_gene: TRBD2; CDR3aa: CSVRGTSGGDEQYF
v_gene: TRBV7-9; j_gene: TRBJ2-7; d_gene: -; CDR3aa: CASSPGTSYEQYF
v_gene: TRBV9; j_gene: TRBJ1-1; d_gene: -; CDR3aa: CASSVGQILNTEAFF
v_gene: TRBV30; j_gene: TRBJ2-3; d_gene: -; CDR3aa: CAHSLGYTDTQYF
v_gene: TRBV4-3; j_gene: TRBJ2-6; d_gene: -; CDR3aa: CASSRDSSSGANVLTF
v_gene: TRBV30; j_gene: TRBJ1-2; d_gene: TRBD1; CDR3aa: CAWTAPGQGTLYGYTF
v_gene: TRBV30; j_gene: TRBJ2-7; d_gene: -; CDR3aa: CASLTVSYEQYF
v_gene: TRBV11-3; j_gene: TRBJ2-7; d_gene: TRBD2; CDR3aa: CASSLGLADLTYEQYF
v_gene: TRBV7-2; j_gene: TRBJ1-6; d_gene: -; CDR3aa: CASSSREGTIEALHF
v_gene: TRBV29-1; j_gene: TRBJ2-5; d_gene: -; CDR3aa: CSVADGQETQYF
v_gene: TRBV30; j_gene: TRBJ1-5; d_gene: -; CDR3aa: CAWSVIDSNQPQHF
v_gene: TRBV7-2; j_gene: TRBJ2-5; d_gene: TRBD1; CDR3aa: CASSFVIRGQETQYF
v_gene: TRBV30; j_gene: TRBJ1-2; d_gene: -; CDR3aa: CAWSVPGVYGYTF
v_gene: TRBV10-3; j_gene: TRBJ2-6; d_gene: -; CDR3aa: CAISDSRVSNVLTF
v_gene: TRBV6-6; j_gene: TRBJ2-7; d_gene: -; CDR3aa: CASSFEGGLSYEQYF
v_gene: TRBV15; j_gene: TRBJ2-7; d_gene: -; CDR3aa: CATSRITRDEQYF
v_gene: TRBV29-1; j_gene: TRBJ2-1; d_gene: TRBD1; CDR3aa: CSGTGANNEQFF